This T cell receptor (beta chain) was sequenced for a study of blood T cell repertoires in COVID-19. J was trimmed by 9 bases and V by 10 bases; bases with no gene match: 8. In germline, CDR1 is SGHTA, CDR2 FQGTGA. This CDR3 contains 12 residues. Per the original data handling: Quantification of nucleated cells was approximated via reference gene primer amplification. This table comes from immunoSEQ multiplex PCR, and its TCRdb copy is limited to in-frame clones, with some not included. That table furnishes V, J and clone size, whereas the DNA furnished D and trimming. Of approximately 400,000 clones in the sample, roughly 90% were seen once.

The sequence came from a middle-aged man with acute or convalescent COVID-19. This sequence joins TRBV7-3 and TRBJ1-5; the match to TRBD1 covers 8 bases. The specimen sequenced was peripheral blood. CDR3 residues: CANPGQEGPQHF. CDR3 nucleotides: TGTGCCAATCCGGGACAGGAAGGGCCCCAGCATTTT.